This section outlines one T cell receptor beta chain sequence together with its context. The antigen is undetermined. These data are taken from a study of vaccination and CD4 T cells after COVID-19. Study findings and constraints: In convalescent patients, a median around 86% of reactive clones appeared only post-vaccination.

Treatment noted: roughly 11-day PBMC culture with coronavirus spike peptide pools or control peptides (ViraFEST assay). Once peptide pools had expanded antigen-specific T cells, ViraFEST sequenced TCRs. With about 10 days of culture completed, CD4+ T cells were isolated by negative selection. The Oncomine TCR Beta short-read assay sequenced DNA from cultured CD4+ T cells. TCRdb ran MiXCR on the PCR reads and lists one entry per CDR3 protein. The table lists about 14,000 distinct CDR3 sequences, roughly 60% of them singletons, with 18% in the top ten. The CDR3 spans 15 residues. V lost 5 bases, J lost 2 bases, and 9 bases stayed unmatched. The germline V gene has CDR1 MDHEN and CDR2 SYDVKM.

This sample comprised cultured CD4+ T cells from blood, obtained after SARS-CoV-2 vaccination. This receptor was identified in a human donor with COVID-19. The chain couples TRBV28 to TRBJ2-7; 7 nucleotides agree with TRBD1. Written as DNA, the CDR3 is TGTGCCAGCAGTATCAGACCAGGGGGTGCCTACGAGCAGTACTTC. As protein: CASSIRPGGAYEQYF.